The rows below give T cell receptor beta chains drawn from one sample of a study of blood T cell repertoires in COVID-19. Produced via immunoSEQ multiplex PCR; TCRdb's table is partial and in-frame only. The profile shows about 340,000 clones, around 88% of them singletons. Sequencing was performed on peripheral blood. The receptor set was obtained from a woman in her sixties with COVID-19, enrolled during active disease. The CDR3 runs from the conserved cysteine through the conserved F or W. Fields, in order: clone size, V gene, D gene, J gene, CDR3 protein, CDR3 DNA. D genes are given only for firm matches. Clone size is stated in some rows and not others, as once, few, many or a class when expanded.

-	TRBV7-9	-	TRBJ2-1	CASIPTGPSYNEQFF	TGTGCCAGCATCCCCACGGGTCCCTCCTACAATGAGCAGTTCTTC
-	TRBV11-3	TRBD1	TRBJ2-7	CASRNPGQGGGEQYF	TGTGCCAGCAGGAATCCGGGACAGGGGGGAGGCGAGCAGTACTTC
-	TRBV14	-	TRBJ2-7	CASSQDRLGGAYEQYF	TGTGCCAGCAGCCAAGATCGGCTAGGAGGGGCCTACGAGCAGTACTTC
-	TRBV2	TRBD1	TRBJ2-4	CASRRRTGNTAKNIQYF	TGTGCCAGCAGACGTAGGACAGGGAATACGGCCAAAAACATTCAGTACTTC
-	TRBV21-1	-	TRBJ1-4	CASSTHPTGANEKLFF	TGTGCCAGCAGCACCCACCCGACAGGGGCTAATGAAAAACTGTTTTTT
-	TRBV7-3	TRBD2	TRBJ2-1	CASGLAGGRTYNEQFF	TGTGCCAGCGGACTAGCGGGGGGCCGGACCTACAATGAGCAGTTCTTC
-	TRBV6-5	-	TRBJ1-5	CASNRMNSNQPQHF	TGTGCCAGCAACAGGATGAATAGCAATCAGCCCCAGCATTTT
once	TRBV19	-	TRBJ1-5	CASSINPPDSYQPQHF	TGTGCCAGTAGTATAAACCCCCCGGACAGTTATCAGCCCCAGCATTTT
-	TRBV7-2	TRBD2	TRBJ2-3	CASRFTSGGTDTQYF	TGTGCCAGCAGATTCACTAGCGGGGGAACAGATACGCAGTATTTT
-	TRBV6-4	TRBD2	TRBJ2-1	CASSGVAGREGEQFF	TGTGCCAGCAGTGGGGTGGCTGGCAGGGAGGGTGAGCAGTTCTTC
-	TRBV29-1	-	TRBJ2-2	CSVDGLLKDRVNTGELFF	TGCAGCGTTGATGGATTGCTTAAGGACAGAGTAAACACCGGGGAGCTGTTTTTT
-	TRBV7-6	TRBD1	TRBJ1-1	CASSPQGANTEAFF	TGTGCCAGCAGCCCTCAGGGGGCGAACACTGAAGCTTTCTTT
-	TRBV7-3	TRBD1	TRBJ2-7	CASSLTAGQGAFYEQYF	TGTGCCAGCAGCTTAACGGCGGGGCAGGGGGCATTCTACGAGCAGTACTTC
once	TRBV3-1/TRBV3-2	TRBD2	TRBJ2-3	CASSQDGTSDGTDTQYF	TGTGCCAGCAGCCAAGATGGGACTAGCGATGGCACAGATACGCAGTATTTT